The entry below describes one T cell receptor beta chain. The antigen is not known. This sample is part of a study of response to subunit inactivated influenza vaccine. General observations from the study: Only a handful of new T cells, the authors suggested, are recruited with each seasonal influenza vaccination.

From the RT-PCR reads, TCRdb called clonotypes with MiXCR, one entry per CDR3 protein. The repertoire holds hundreds of thousands of distinct CDR3 sequences, with about 25% as singletons. This CDR3 region has 14 residues. The V end lost 5 bases, the J end lost 10 bases, and 18 bases lay between the germline ends. The germline V gene has CDR1 SGHTA and CDR2 FQGNSA. Sample: CD4+ T cells sorted from PBMCs, taken about 5 days after vaccination. The chain uses TRBV7-2 and TRBJ1-5, with D possibly TRBD1 on 5 matching bases. The sequence derives from a man aged 50-60 years who received an inactivated influenza vaccine. The CDR3 DNA sequence: TGTGCCAGCAGCCCGGGACGGGTAACAGGACCCCAGCATTTT. Translation: CASSPGRVTGPQHF. The whole variable domain, remainder taken from reference TRBV7-2 and TRBJ1-5, is GAGVSQSPSNKVTEKGKDVELRCDPISGHTALYWYRQSLGQGLEFLIYFQGNSAPDKSGLPSDRFSAERTGGSVSTLTIQRTQQEDSAVYLCASSPGRVTGPQHFGDGTRLSIL.